This TCR beta chain originates from a study of blood T cell repertoires in COVID-19. Overall study: From T cells, B-cell-depleted T cells, or PBMCs came the material, which was cDNA or gDNA.

Sequencing was performed with immunoSEQ multiplex PCR; in TCRdb, only in-frame clones are kept and a portion is missing. The sample has about 120,000 clones; around four fifths are singletons. The V gene lost 3 bases and the J gene lost 6 bases, with 10 bases spanning the gap. The CDR3 contains 13 residues. The V gene is TRBV12-3 or TRBV12-4, the J gene TRBJ2-3; D is uncertain. The sample taken for sequencing was peripheral blood. This TCR came from a man aged 25-45 years with acute or convalescent COVID-19. This CDR3 is CASSFGPADTQYF. CDR3 coding DNA: TGTGCCAGCAGTTTTGGGCCAGCCGATACGCAGTATTTT.